Listed below are T cell receptor beta chains from one sample, sequenced in a study of post-analysis software for immune sequencing data. Each CDR3 protein gets one entry after TCRdb re-called the PCR reads with MiXCR. The table has over 250,000 distinct CDR3 sequences, around 34% seen once; the top ten hold 4% to 6%. Sequencing was carried out using blood. All receptors come from a girl aged 10-17 years with multiple sclerosis. The CDR3 runs from the conserved cysteine through the conserved F or W. D genes are given only for firm matches. Size is stated for part of the rows, as once, few or many counts, or as a class when the clone is expanded.

>many|TRBV10-3|TRBD1|TRBJ2-4
TGTGCCATCAGTGAGTCCCGCGGCAGGGGGCCGGGAAACATTCAGTACTTC
CAISESRGRGPGNIQYF
>.|TRBV20-1|TRBD1|TRBJ1-1
TGCAGTGCTAGAGACCCGGACAGGATCACTGAAGCTTTCTTT
CSARDPDRITEAFF
>many|TRBV5-1|TRBD1|TRBJ1-1
TGCGCCAGCAGCTCATCAGGGGGCAACACTGAAGCTTTCTTT
CASSSSGGNTEAFF
>few|TRBV5-1|TRBD1|TRBJ2-2
TGCGCCAGCAGCTTGAGGCCAGGGGGTGATGCGAACACCGGGGAGCTGTTTTTT
CASSLRPGGDANTGELFF
>.|TRBV20-1|TRBD1|TRBJ2-5
TGCAGTGCCGAGGAGTCGCCAAACTTGTACAGGGGGCAAGAGACCCAGTACTTC
CSAEESPNLYRGQETQYF
>.|TRBV12-3/TRBV12-4|TRBD2|TRBJ2-1
TGTGCCAGCAGTCCCATAGCGGGGGGGGGAAATGAGCAGTTCTTC
CASSPIAGGGNEQFF
>.|TRBV29-1|.|TRBJ2-5
TGCAGCGTTGCACAGGGGGGGGGAGAGACCCAGTACTTC
CSVAQGGGETQYF
>many|TRBV6-1|TRBD2|TRBJ2-7
TGTGCCAGCCGTGATTTAGGGGAGGGCTACGAGCAGTACTTC
CASRDLGEGYEQYF
>.|TRBV4-2|.|TRBJ2-3
TGTGCCAGCAGCCAAGTCCCCCCGTGGGGGGACACAGATACGCAGTATTTT
CASSQVPPWGDTDTQYF
>.|TRBV7-8|TRBD1|TRBJ1-4
TGTGCCAGCAGCTTGGCAGGGGACAGTTACCAATTCCTGTTTTTT
CASSLAGDSYQFLFF
>.|TRBV18|.|TRBJ1-2
TGTGCCAGCTCACCTTCCAACAGGGCCGGGGGCTATGGCTACACCTTC
CASSPSNRAGGYGYTF
>.|TRBV12-3/TRBV12-4|TRBD2|TRBJ2-3
TGTGCCAGCAGTCCCACCGGGACTAGCGGGACCACAGATGCACAGTATTTT
CASSPTGTSGTTDAQYF
>few|TRBV12-3/TRBV12-4|TRBD1|TRBJ2-5
TGTGCCAGCAGCTACAAGGGGACAGGGAATTGGGAGACCCAGTACTTC
CASSYKGTGNWETQYF
>.|TRBV7-3|TRBD1|TRBJ2-3
TGTGCCAGCAGCCTGACGGGAACAGGGGGAGCAGATACGCAGTATTTT
CASSLTGTGGADTQYF
>many|TRBV5-1|.|TRBJ1-1
TGCGCCAGCAGCTTGGAGCAGGGTCTGAACACTGAAGCTTTCTTT
CASSLEQGLNTEAFF
>many|TRBV6-5|.|TRBJ2-1
TGTGCCAGCAGTTACTTGCCCCCATTTGGCGGGGCTGACAATGAGCAGTTCTTC
CASSYLPPFGGADNEQFF
>few|TRBV4-1|.|TRBJ1-1
TGCGCCAGCAGCCACATTGGGGGGGCAGGTACTGAAGCTTTCTTT
CASSHIGGAGTEAFF
>.|TRBV7-6|.|TRBJ1-2
TGTGCCAGCAGCTCCGTACAGGGTACCTATGGCTACACCTTC
CASSSVQGTYGYTF
>many|TRBV6-5|.|TRBJ1-2
TGTGCCAGCAGTGGGGTGGGTAGGAACGGCTACACCTTC
CASSGVGRNGYTF
>.|TRBV28|.|TRBJ2-3
TGTGCCAGCAGTTTTAATCGCGATACGCAGTATTTT
CASSFNRDTQYF
>many|TRBV5-1|TRBD2|TRBJ2-1
TGCGCCAGCAGGCCGGGACTAGCGGGAGACCCTGAGCAGTTCTTC
CASRPGLAGDPEQFF
>many|TRBV4-1|.|TRBJ2-1
TGCGCCAGCAGCCAAGAGTCTCCTAGCGCAATTGAGGAGGAGCAGTTCTTC
CASSQESPSAIEEEQFF
>many|TRBV2|.|TRBJ2-1
TGTGCCAGCAGTGAAGTGGATACCTACAATGAGCAGTTCTTC
CASSEVDTYNEQFF
>many|TRBV5-1|.|TRBJ2-5
TGCGCCAGCAGCCCTCAAGAACAGGGTCCTTGGGAGACCCAGTACTTC
CASSPQEQGPWETQYF
>.|TRBV11-2|TRBD2|TRBJ2-3
TGTGCCAGCAGACGGGGGGTCAAGACAGATACGCAGTATTTT
CASRRGVKTDTQYF
>once|TRBV20-1|TRBD1|TRBJ1-6
TGCAGTGCTAGAGCTTGGACAGGAGTTTATAATTCACCCCTCCACTTT
CSARAWTGVYNSPLHF
>.|TRBV7-9|TRBD1|TRBJ1-2
TGTGCCAGCAGCCAAGAGGGGGACAGAAAATCTAACTATGGCTACACCTTC
CASSQEGDRKSNYGYTF
>many|TRBV7-8|.|TRBJ1-1
TGTGCCAGCAGCTTAGGCCGGAGGGGGAACACTGAAGCTTTCTTT
CASSLGRRGNTEAFF